This TCR beta chain derives from a study of tumor-infiltrating lymphocytes in localized non-small cell lung cancer. Assay: immunoSEQ multiplex PCR; the TCRdb copy retains only in-frame clones and omits some. The table lists 9,300 or so clones, around 75% of them singletons, with 5% to 7% in the top ten. The germline V and J ends were trimmed by 0 bases and 8 bases, with 13 bases remaining between them. From germline, CDR1 is SQVTM and CDR2 ANQGSEA. CDR3 length: 13 amino acids. The sequence was obtained from a human donor with non-small cell lung cancer. V and J are TRBV29-1 and TRBJ1-2; a weak D match, TRBD1 (5 bases). Sequencing input: uninvolved lung tissue not adjacent to the tumor. The CDR3 loop is CSVEERDVGGYTF. The CDR3 DNA follows: TGCAGCGTTGAAGAAAGGGACGTCGGAGGCTACACCTTC.